Presented here are 32 T cell receptor beta chains from one specimen sequenced in a study of OX40 agonist ivuxolimab in advanced cancers. Profiled with immunoSEQ multiplex PCR; TCRdb holds only in-frame clones, not every one. The table shows tens of thousands of clones, with over 80% occurring only once. Sequences were derived from CD4+ or CD8+ T cells sorted from blood, sampled in a trial of the OX40 agonist ivuxolimab. Receptor source: an adult with an advanced solid tumor such as melanoma, head and neck, liver or kidney cancer.

V and J are TRBV30 and TRBJ2-7, with TRBD1 matching 10 bases. Trimming removed 1 base from V and 5 bases from J; junction bases left unmatched: 8. Looked up from germline, CDR1 is GTSNPN and CDR2 is SVGIG (reference sequence). There are 15 residues in the CDR3. CDR3 residues: CAWSALGQGNHEQYF. CDR3 sequence (DNA): TGTGCCTGGAGTGCCCTGGGACAGGGGAACCACGAGCAGTACTTC.

This clone was counted once. This rearrangement joins TRBV11-3 to TRBJ2-1; 10 bases line up with TRBD2. The V segment lost 5 bases and the J segment 5 bases; nucleotides outside the gene matches: 9. Germline CDR1 and CDR2: SGHNT and YENEEA. The CDR3 is 16 residues long. CDR3 amino acids: CASSPRTSGTHNEQFF. DNA of the CDR3: TGTGCCAGCAGCCCCCGTACTAGCGGGACGCACAATGAGCAGTTCTTC.

The J gene is TRBJ1-2, the V gene TRBV6-6; 8 bases agree with TRBD1. V lost 5 bases, J lost 4 bases, and 9 bases stayed unmatched. Germline V gene data show CDR1 as MNHNY and CDR2 as SVGAGI (reference sequence). This CDR3 is built from 15 residues. CDR3 nucleotide sequence: TGTGCCAGCAGTGTTGGACAGGGAACTCCCTATGGCTACACCTTC. It yields the protein CASSVGQGTPYGYTF.

The V and J genes are TRBV5-6 and TRBJ2-7; D ambiguous. CDR1 is SGHDT and CDR2 is YYEEEE in the germline V gene. With 4 bases removed from V and 4 bases from J, the gap between germline ends came to 6 bases. This CDR3 is 11 amino acids long. The CDR3 nucleotides are TGTGCCAGCAGCCTCGGTTACGAGCAGTACTTC. Its protein is CASSLGYEQYF.

By sample share, this clone is medium-sized (0.01 to 0.1%). The rearrangement joins TRBV5-6 to TRBJ1-2; D unclear. This CDR3 spans 14 amino acids. CDR1 and CDR2 (germline): SGHDT, YYEEEE. Trimming cost V 3 bases and J 4 bases, with 13 bases left between them. The CDR3 loop is CASSSQEQLYGYTF. The CDR3 DNA follows: TGTGCCAGCAGCTCCCAGGAACAGCTCTATGGCTACACCTTC. Looking up the rest from reference TRBV5-6 and TRBJ1-2 gives the full variable domain: DAGVTQSPTHLIKTRGQQVTLRCSPKSGHDTVSWYQQALGQGPQFIFQYYEEEERQRGNFPDRFSGHQFPNYSSELNVNALLLGDSALYLCASSSQEQLYGYTFGSGTRLTVV.

This clone was seen just once. The chain employs TRBV11-2 and TRBJ1-2; D is unresolved. Germline CDR1 reads SGHAT; CDR2 reads FQNNGV. Trimming stripped 1 base from V and 4 bases from J, with 7 bases between. This CDR3 comprises 13 residues. CDR3 DNA: TGTGCCAGCAGCTTAGGGGCGTTCTATGGCTACACCTTC. This codes for CASSLGAFYGYTF.

Note on this clone: The junction departs from germline at one end; a sequencing error may be responsible. The rearrangement joins TRBV6-5 to TRBJ1-1, with D tentatively TRBD1 (5 bases). The CDR3 has 14 amino acids. Germline V CDR1 and CDR2: MNHEY, SVGAGI. The CDR3 DNA reads as TGTGCCAGCAGTTTGGATGAGGGGAACGCTGAAGCTTTCTTT. Protein product: CASSLDEGNAEAFF.

This clone was recorded only once. This chain connects TRBV5-4 to TRBJ2-5; D remains ambiguous. With 2 bases removed from V and 3 bases from J, the gap between germline ends came to 11 bases. The CDR3 is made up of 14 amino acids. Germline loops: CDR1 SGHNT, CDR2 YYREEE (reference sequence). In DNA, the CDR3 is TGTGCCAGCAGCTTATTTCCGTTAAAAGAGACCCAGTACTTC. Encoded protein: CASSLFPLKETQYF.

The chain couples TRBV19 to TRBJ2-2; 10 positions agree with TRBD2. The CDR3 covers 15 residues. Germline trimming cut 5 bases from V and 4 bases from J; bases unmatched to any gene: 4. CDR1 and CDR2 from the germline V gene are LNHDA and SQIVND (reference sequence). Written as DNA, the CDR3 is TGTGCCAGTAGTCATACTAGCGGGATCACCGGGGAGCTGTTTTTT. It translates to CASSHTSGITGELFF.

This clone was observed once. The chain couples TRBV2 to TRBJ1-3, with 7 bases fitting TRBD1. V dropped 5 bases and J dropped 2; count of bases not matched to a gene: 3. The CDR3 is 14 residues long. Per the germline V gene, CDR1 is SNHLY and CDR2 is FYNNEI. CDR3 sequence: CASSYDRAGNTIYF. The CDR3 coding sequence is TGTGCCAGCAGTTATGACAGGGCTGGAAACACCATATATTTT.

This clone was recorded a few times. The CDR3 nucleotides read TGTGCCAGCAGCTTGGGACTGGGGAACACTGAAGCTTTCTTT. It is translated as CASSLGLGNTEAFF. The chain is built from TRBV11-2 and TRBJ1-1; TRBD1 might be the D (5 bases). The CDR3 totals 14 residues. V was trimmed by 3 bases and J by 1 base, leaving 9 bases between them. Germline CDR1 and CDR2: SGHAT and FQNNGV.

The chain uses TRBV30 and TRBJ2-1, with 8 bases fitting TRBD2. The CDR3 loop spans 15 amino acids. Germline-derived CDR1 and CDR2 are GTSNPN and SVGIG (reference sequence). Germline trimming cut 2 bases from V and 5 bases from J; bases unmatched to any gene: 8. The CDR3 coding sequence is TGTGCCTGGAGTCCAGCGGGAGAGACGAACAATGAGCAGTTCTTC. It translates to CAWSPAGETNNEQFF.

The DNA of the CDR3 is TGTGCCAGCAGCCCCCTTGGGGAGGGTTACAATGAGCAGTTCTTC. It is translated as CASSPLGEGYNEQFF. The V call is TRBV4-2, the J call TRBJ2-1, with 7 bases that match TRBD2. V trimming: 4 bases; J trimming: 4 bases; junction bases outside the gene matches: 7. CDR3 size: 15 residues. Germline CDR1 LGHNA, CDR2 YNFKEQ.

This chain joins TRBV11-2 and TRBJ2-7; TRBD1 matches at 10 bases. J gave up 4 bases and V 0 bases, and 3 bases lay outside the gene matches. Germline V gene data show CDR1 as SGHAT and CDR2 as FQNNGV. The CDR3 is 15 residues long. The CDR3 loop reads CASSLETGGRYEQYF. The CDR3 DNA reads TGTGCCAGCAGCTTAGAGACAGGGGGCAGGTACGAGCAGTACTTC.

This clone was seen a single time. J is TRBJ2-5 and V is TRBV5-1; 12 positions match TRBD2. With 3 bases clipped from V and 5 bases from J, the junction kept 5 bases outside the gene matches. The CDR3 sequence is 15 residues long. From germline, CDR1 is SGHRS and CDR2 YFSETQ. The CDR3, as DNA: TGCGCCAGCAGCTCCGCTAGCGGGAGGGCCGAGACCCAGTACTTC. This gives the protein CASSSASGRAETQYF.

This clone has only one observation. The CDR3 sequence: CASSKGPTSGHVNEQFF. In nucleotides, the CDR3 is TGTGCCAGCAGCAAAGGTCCGACTAGCGGACATGTGAATGAGCAGTTCTTC. V and J are TRBV21-1 and TRBJ2-1; the D segment call TRBD2 is taken from the table without a DNA check. TRBV21-1 is a pseudogene locus. CDR3 length equals 17 residues.

For this clone: Other DNA sequences within the sample encode an identical CDR3. The chain recombines TRBV5-1 with TRBJ2-1; 10 positions agree with TRBD1. Germline-derived CDR1 and CDR2 are SGHRS and YFSETQ. Trimming removed 3 bases from V and 6 bases from J; junction bases left unmatched: 6. This CDR3 contains 15 residues. The CDR3 nucleotides read TGCGCCAGCAGCTCAGGACAGGGGGTGGTCAATGAGCAGTTCTTC. Protein product: CASSSGQGVVNEQFF.

V gene TRBV5-4 combines with J gene TRBJ2-7, with TRBD1 as a possible D gene (5 bases). V was trimmed by 1 base and J by 4 bases, leaving 12 bases between them. Germline V gene data show CDR1 as SGHNT and CDR2 as YYREEE (reference sequence). CDR3 length: 14 residues. The CDR3 region has the DNA TGTGCCAGCAGCTTGATGGCAGGGCCTTACGAGCAGTACTTC. It yields the protein CASSLMAGPYEQYF.

The CDR3 reads CASSLMSGRANEQFF. The CDR3 nucleotides read TGTGCCAGCAGCTTAATGAGCGGGAGGGCGAATGAGCAGTTCTTC. The J gene is TRBJ2-1, the V gene TRBV7-9; 10 bases map to TRBD2. The CDR3 is 15 amino acids. The V segment lost 2 bases and the J segment 7 bases; nucleotides outside the gene matches: 5. The germline V gene has CDR1 SEHNR and CDR2 FQNEAQ (reference sequence).

The chain recombines TRBV2 with TRBJ1-5; D is perhaps TRBD1 (6 bases). Germline V gene data show CDR1 as SNHLY and CDR2 as FYNNEI. This CDR3 region has 15 residues. V lost 4 bases and J lost 5, with 15 bases in between. CDR3 nucleotide sequence: TGTGCCAGCAGTGTGTTACGCAGGGGTGATCAGCCCCAGCATTTT. This translates into CASSVLRRGDQPQHF.

V usage is TRBV7-9 and J usage is TRBJ2-2; 7 bases fit TRBD2. From germline, CDR1 is SEHNR and CDR2 FQNEAQ (reference sequence). The CDR3 runs to 16 residues. Trimming took 1 base from V and 6 from J; bases not matched to a gene: 8. CDR3 DNA sequence: TGTGCCAGCAGCTTAGAGTTCCAGGGAGGGGCCGGGGAGCTGTTTTTT. Its translation is CASSLEFQGGAGELFF.

J is TRBJ2-7 and V is TRBV6-6, with 7 nucleotides matching TRBD2. The CDR3 contains 15 residues. Germline CDR1 MNHNY, CDR2 SVGAGI (reference sequence). The junction had 10 bases not matched to a gene; V was cut back by 6 bases and J by 2 bases. This CDR3 is CASRPPTSSTYEQYF. The CDR3 nucleotides are TGTGCCAGCAGACCTCCGACTAGCAGTACCTACGAGCAGTACTTC.

The rearrangement joins TRBV7-2 to TRBJ1-3; D remains ambiguous. The CDR3 contains 13 residues. Germline V gives CDR1 SGHTA, CDR2 FQGNSA. Trimming shortened V by 5 bases and J by 1 base, and 6 bases separated the two germline ends. CDR3 loop: CASSPQSGNTIYF. CDR3 DNA sequence: TGTGCCAGCAGCCCCCAATCTGGAAACACCATATATTTT.

The chain uses TRBV25-1 and TRBJ2-1, with a tentative D call TRBD1 (6 bases). V lost 1 base, J lost 4 bases, and 11 bases lay in between. The germline V gene has CDR1 MGHDK and CDR2 SYGVNS. The CDR3 length is 15 residues. In nucleotides, the CDR3 is TGTGCCAGCAGTGAATTGGGGGCAGGGTACAATGAGCAGTTCTTC. It codes for CASSELGAGYNEQFF.

This chain joins TRBV4-3 and TRBJ2-5; D may be TRBD1 (6 bases). In germline, CDR1 is LGHNA, CDR2 YSLEER. CDR3 length equals 18 residues. The ends were cut back, 4 bases at V and 4 bases at J, with 25 bases in the middle. The CDR3 DNA is TGCGCCAGCAGCCTAAACCCCAACACAGGGAGTTATGGAGAGACCCAGTACTTC. This encodes CASSLNPNTGSYGETQYF.

The chain links TRBV6-5 to TRBJ2-3; 10 bases map to TRBD2. The germline gives CDR1 MNHEY, CDR2 SVGAGI. V shed 8 bases, J shed 3 bases, and the junction held 5 bases outside the gene matches. CDR3 size: 14 residues. For the CDR3, the DNA is TGTGCCAGCGGGGCTAGCGGGAGTACAGATACGCAGTATTTT. Translating gives CASGASGSTDTQYF.

This clone was recorded only once. The chain carries TRBV7-7 and TRBJ2-5; weak D call: TRBD1 (5 bases). Deletions cut 1 base from V and 1 base from J, with 7 bases between. The germline V gene has CDR1 SSHAT and CDR2 FNYEAQ (reference sequence). The CDR3 covers 14 residues. For the CDR3, the DNA is TGTGCCAGCAGCTTAGGGGGCATCCAAGAGACCCAGTACTTC. Amino acids: CASSLGGIQETQYF.

CDR3 nucleotides: TGTGCCAGCAGCTTAGCCAGCGTCGCCTATGGCTACACCTTC. It specifies CASSLASVAYGYTF. The chain has TRBV7-2 and TRBJ1-2; D is ambiguous. V lost 0 bases and J 4 bases, leaving 9 bases between the germline ends. Germline CDR1 and CDR2: SGHTA and FQGNSA. This CDR3 has 14 residues.

The chain combines TRBV14 with TRBJ1-1, with D perhaps TRBD1 (5 bases). The germline V gene has CDR1 SGHDN and CDR2 FVKESK. The CDR3 has 13 amino acids. Trimming removed 2 bases from V and 11 bases from J, with 15 bases in between. The CDR3 loop reads CASSQTSQGPAFF. For the CDR3, the DNA is TGTGCCAGCAGCCAAACCTCTCAGGGACCGGCTTTCTTT.

The rearrangement links TRBV13 to TRBJ2-7, with D perhaps TRBD2 (6 bases). V was trimmed by 5 bases and J by 3 bases, leaving 14 bases between them. This CDR3 region has 14 residues. Germline values: CDR1 PRHDT, CDR2 FYEKMQ (reference sequence). CDR3 sequence reads: CASSPRDSDYEQYF. CDR3 coding DNA: TGTGCCAGCAGCCCGAGGGACTCCGACTACGAGCAGTACTTC. The entire variable domain, with the rest obtained from reference TRBV13 and TRBJ2-7, is as follows: AAGVIQSPRHLIKEKRETATLKCYPIPRHDTVYWYQQGPGQDPQFLISFYEKMQSDKGSIPDRFSAQQFSDYHSELNMSSLELGDSALYFCASSPRDSDYEQYFGPGTRLTVT.

For the CDR3, the DNA is TGTGCCAGCAGCTTGGTACCCCGGGAGGCCCAGTACTTC. Its translation is CASSLVPREAQYF. The chain uses TRBV5-4 and TRBJ2-5, with 7 bases lining up with TRBD2. V lost 0 bases and J lost 9; bases outside the gene matches: 5. Germline V gene sequence: CDR1 SGHNT, CDR2 YYREEE (reference sequence). CDR3 length: 13 residues.

The chain combines TRBV6-5 with TRBJ2-7; 7 nucleotides agree with TRBD2. Germline values: CDR1 MNHEY, CDR2 SVGAGI. CDR3 length: 15 amino acids. Trimming at V came to 0 bases and at J to 4 bases, leaving 6 bases not matched to a gene. CDR3 amino acids: CASSYSLPGLYEQYF. The CDR3 nucleotides read TGTGCCAGCAGTTACTCCCTCCCGGGACTATACGAGCAGTACTTC.